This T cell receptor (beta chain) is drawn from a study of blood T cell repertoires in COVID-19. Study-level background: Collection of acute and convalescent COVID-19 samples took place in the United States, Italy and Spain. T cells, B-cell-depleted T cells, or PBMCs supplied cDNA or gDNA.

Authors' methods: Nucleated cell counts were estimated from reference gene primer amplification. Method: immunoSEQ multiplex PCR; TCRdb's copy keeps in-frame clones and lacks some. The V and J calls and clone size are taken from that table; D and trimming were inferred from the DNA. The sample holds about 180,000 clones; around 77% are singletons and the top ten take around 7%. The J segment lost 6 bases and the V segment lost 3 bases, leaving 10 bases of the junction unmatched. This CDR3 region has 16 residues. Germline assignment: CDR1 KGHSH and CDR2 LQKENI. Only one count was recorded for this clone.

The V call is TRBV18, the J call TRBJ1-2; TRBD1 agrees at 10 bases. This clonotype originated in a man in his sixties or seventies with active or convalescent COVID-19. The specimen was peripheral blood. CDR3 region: CASSPMGQGLGDGYTF. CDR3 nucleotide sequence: TGTGCCAGCTCACCCATGGGACAGGGGTTAGGTGATGGCTACACCTTC.